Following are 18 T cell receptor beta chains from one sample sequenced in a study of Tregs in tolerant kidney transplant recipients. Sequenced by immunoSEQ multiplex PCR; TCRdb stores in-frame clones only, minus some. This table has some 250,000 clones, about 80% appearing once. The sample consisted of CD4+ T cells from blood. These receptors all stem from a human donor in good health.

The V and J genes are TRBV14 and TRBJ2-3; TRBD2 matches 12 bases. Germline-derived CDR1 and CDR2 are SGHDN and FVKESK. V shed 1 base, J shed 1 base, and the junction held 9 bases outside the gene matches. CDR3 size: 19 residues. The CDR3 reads CASSQGYRRLAGGTDTQYF. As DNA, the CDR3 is TGTGCCAGCAGCCAAGGATACCGGCGACTAGCGGGGGGCACAGATACGCAGTATTTT. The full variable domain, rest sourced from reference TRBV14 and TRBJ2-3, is EAGVTQFPSHSVIEKGQTVTLRCDPISGHDNLYWYRRVMGKEIKFLLHFVKESKQDESGMPNNRFLAERTGGTYSTLKVQPAELEDSGVYFCASSQGYRRLAGGTDTQYFGPGTRLTVL.

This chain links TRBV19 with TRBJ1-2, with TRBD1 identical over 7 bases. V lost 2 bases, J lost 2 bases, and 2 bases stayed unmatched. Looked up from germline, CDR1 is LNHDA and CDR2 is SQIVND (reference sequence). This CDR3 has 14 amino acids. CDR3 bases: TGTGCCAGTAGTATAACAGGGGCGAACTATGGCTACACCTTC. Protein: CASSITGANYGYTF.

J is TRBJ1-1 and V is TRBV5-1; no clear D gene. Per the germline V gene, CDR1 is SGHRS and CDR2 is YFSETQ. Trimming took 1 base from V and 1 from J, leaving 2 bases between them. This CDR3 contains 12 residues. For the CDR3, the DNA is TGCGCCAGCAGCTTGACGAACACTGAAGCTTTCTTT. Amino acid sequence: CASSLTNTEAFF.

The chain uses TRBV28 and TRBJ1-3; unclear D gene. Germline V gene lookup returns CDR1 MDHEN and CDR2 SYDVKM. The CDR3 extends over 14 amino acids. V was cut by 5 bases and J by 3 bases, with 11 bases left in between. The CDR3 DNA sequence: TGTGCCAGCAGTCGGGTCAATAGTGGAAACACCATATATTTT. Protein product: CASSRVNSGNTIYF.

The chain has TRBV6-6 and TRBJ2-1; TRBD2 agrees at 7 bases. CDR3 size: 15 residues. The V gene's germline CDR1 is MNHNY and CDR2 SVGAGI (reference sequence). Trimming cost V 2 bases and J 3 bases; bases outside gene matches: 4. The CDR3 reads CASSYKRTSYNEQFF. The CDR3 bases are TGTGCCAGCAGTTACAAGAGGACTAGCTACAATGAGCAGTTCTTC.

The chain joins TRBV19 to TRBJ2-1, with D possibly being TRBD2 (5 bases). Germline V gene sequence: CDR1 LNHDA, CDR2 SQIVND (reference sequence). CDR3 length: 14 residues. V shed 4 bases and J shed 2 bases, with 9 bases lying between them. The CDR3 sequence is CASSTGWPYNEQFF. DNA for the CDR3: TGTGCCAGTAGTACGGGATGGCCCTACAATGAGCAGTTCTTC.

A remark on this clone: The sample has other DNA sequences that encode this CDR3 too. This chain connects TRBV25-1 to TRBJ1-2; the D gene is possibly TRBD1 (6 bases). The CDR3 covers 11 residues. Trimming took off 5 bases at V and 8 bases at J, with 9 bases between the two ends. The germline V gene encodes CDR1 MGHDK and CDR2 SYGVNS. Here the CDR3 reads CASSQGYGYTF. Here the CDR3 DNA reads TGTGCCAGCAGTCAGGGGTACGGCTACACCTTC.

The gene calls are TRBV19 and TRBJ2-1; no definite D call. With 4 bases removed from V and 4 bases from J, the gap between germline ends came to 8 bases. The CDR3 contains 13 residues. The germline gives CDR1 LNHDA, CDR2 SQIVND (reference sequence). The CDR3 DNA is TGTGCCAGTAGTAGGGGTCGTTACAATGAGCAGTTCTTC. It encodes CASSRGRYNEQFF.

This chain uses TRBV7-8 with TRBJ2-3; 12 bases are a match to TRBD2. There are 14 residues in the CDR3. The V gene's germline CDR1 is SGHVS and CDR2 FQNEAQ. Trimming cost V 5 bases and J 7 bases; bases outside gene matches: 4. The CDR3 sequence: CASSVLAGGNTQYF. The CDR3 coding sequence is TGTGCCAGCAGCGTGCTAGCGGGAGGGAATACGCAGTATTTT. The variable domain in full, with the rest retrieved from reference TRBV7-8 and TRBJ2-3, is GAGVSQSPRYKVAKRGQDVALRCDPISGHVSLFWYQQALGQGPEFLTYFQNEAQLDKSGLPSDRFFAERPEGSVSTLKIQRTQQEDSAVYLCASSVLAGGNTQYFGPGTRLTVL.

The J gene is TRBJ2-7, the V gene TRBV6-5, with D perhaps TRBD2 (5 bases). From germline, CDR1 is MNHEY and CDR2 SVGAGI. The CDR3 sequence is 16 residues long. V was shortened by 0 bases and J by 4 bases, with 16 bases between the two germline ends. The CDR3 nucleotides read TGTGCCAGCAGTTACTCGCCGTCCAGGACGGGATACGAGCAGTACTTC. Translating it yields CASSYSPSRTGYEQYF.

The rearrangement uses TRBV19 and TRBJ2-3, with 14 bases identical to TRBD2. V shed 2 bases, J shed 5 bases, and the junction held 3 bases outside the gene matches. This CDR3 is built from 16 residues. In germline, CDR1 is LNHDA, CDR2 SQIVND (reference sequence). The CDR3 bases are TGTGCCAGTAGTATACGGACTAGCGGGGGGAGAGATACGCAGTATTTT. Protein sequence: CASSIRTSGGRDTQYF.

This chain's CDR3 is CASSLRGGTGTEAFF. In nucleotides, the CDR3 is TGTGCCAGCAGCTTACGGGGCGGGACGGGCACTGAAGCTTTCTTT. The chain is built from TRBV7-9 and TRBJ1-1; TRBD1 might be the D (5 bases). The germline CDR1 and CDR2 sequences are SEHNR and FQNEAQ (reference sequence). The CDR3 length is 15 residues. Trimming removed 2 bases from V and 4 bases from J, with 14 bases in between.

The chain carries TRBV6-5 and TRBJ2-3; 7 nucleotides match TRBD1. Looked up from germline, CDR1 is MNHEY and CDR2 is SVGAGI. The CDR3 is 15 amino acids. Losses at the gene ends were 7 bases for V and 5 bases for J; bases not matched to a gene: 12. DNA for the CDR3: TGTGCCAGCAACCTACGAAGGGGGCGCGTAGATACGCAGTATTTT. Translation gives CASNLRRGRVDTQYF.

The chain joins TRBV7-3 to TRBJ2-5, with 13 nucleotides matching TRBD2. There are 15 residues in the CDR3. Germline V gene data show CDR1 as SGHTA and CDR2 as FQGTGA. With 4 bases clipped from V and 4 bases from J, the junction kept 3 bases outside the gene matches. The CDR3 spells CASSSGLAGLETQYF. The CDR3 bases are TGTGCCAGCAGCTCGGGACTAGCGGGGTTAGAGACCCAGTACTTC. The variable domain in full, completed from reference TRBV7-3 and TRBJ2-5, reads GAGVSQTPSNKVTEKGKYVELRCDPISGHTALYWYRQSLGQGPEFLIYFQGTGAADDSGLPNDRFFAVRPEGSVSTLKIQRTERGDSAVYLCASSSGLAGLETQYFGPGTRLLVL.

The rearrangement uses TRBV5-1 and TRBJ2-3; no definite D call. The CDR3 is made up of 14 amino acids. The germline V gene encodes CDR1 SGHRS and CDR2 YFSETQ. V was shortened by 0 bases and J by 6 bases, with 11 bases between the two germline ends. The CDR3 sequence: CASSLGSPMDTQYF. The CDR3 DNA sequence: TGCGCCAGCAGCTTGGGTAGCCCAATGGATACGCAGTATTTT. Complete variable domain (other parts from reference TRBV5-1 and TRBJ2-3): KAGVTQTPRYLIKTRGQQVTLSCSPISGHRSVSWYQQTPGQGLQFLFEYFSETQRNKGNFPGRFSGRQFSNSRSEMNVSTLELGDSALYLCASSLGSPMDTQYFGPGTRLTVL.

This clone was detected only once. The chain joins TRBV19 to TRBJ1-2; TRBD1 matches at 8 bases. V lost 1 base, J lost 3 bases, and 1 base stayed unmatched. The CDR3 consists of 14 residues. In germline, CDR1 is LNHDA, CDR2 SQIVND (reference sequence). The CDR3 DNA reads TGTGCCAGTAGTATAGTGACAGGGGACTATGGCTACACCTTC. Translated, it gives CASSIVTGDYGYTF.

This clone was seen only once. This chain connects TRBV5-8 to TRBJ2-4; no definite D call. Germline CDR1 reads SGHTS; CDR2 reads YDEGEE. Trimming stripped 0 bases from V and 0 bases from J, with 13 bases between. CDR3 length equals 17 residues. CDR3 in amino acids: CASSLAVQPLAKNIQYF. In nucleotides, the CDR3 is TGTGCCAGCAGCTTGGCGGTGCAACCACTAGCCAAAAACATTCAGTACTTC.

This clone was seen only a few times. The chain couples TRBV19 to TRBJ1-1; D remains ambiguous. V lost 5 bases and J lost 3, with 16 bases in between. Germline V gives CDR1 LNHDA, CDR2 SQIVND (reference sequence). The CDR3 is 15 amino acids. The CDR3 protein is CASSPLRVVDTEAFF. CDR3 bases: TGTGCCAGTAGTCCACTAAGGGTAGTGGACACTGAAGCTTTCTTT.